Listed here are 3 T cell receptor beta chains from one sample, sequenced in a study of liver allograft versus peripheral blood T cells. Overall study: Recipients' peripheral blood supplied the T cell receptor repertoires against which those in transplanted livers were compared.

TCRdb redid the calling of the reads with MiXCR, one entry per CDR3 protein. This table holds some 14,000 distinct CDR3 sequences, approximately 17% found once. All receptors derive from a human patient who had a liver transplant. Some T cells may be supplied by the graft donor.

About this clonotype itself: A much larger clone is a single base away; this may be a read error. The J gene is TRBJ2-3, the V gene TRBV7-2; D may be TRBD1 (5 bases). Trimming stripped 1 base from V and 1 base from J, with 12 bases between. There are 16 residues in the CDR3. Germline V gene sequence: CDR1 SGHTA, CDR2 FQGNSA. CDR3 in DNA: TGTGCCAGCAGCTTAGTGGGGCACCAACGCACAGATACGCAGTATTTT. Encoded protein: CASSLVGHQRTDTQYF.

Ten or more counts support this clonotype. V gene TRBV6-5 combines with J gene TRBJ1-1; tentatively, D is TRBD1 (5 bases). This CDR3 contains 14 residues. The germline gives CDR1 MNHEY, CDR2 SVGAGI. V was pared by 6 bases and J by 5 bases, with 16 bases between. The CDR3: CASSRSGGGTEAFF. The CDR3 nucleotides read TGTGCCAGCAGCCGTTCTGGGGGGGGTACTGAAGCTTTCTTT.

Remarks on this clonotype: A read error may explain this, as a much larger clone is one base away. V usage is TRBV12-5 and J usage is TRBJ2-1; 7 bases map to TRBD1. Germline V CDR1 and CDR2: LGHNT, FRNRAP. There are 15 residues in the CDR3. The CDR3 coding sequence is TGTGCCAGCAGCCCCGGGACAGTCGCCTACATTGAGCAGTTCTTC. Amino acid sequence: CASSPGTVAYIEQFF.